The rows below give T cell receptor beta chains drawn from one sample of a study of siplizumab effects on memory and regulatory T cells. Some clones are missing from TCRdb's copy, which holds only in-frame ones; the method was immunoSEQ multiplex PCR. The sample carries about 120,000 clones, about 94% recorded once. The sample consisted of non-Treg CD4+ T cells sorted from blood. Receptors originate from a human donor in good health. The CDR3 runs from the conserved cysteine through the conserved F or W. D genes are given only for firm matches. Only some rows state a clone size, as once, few, many or a class for expanded clones.

v_gene	j_gene	abundance	d_gene	len	CDR3aa	CDR3nt
TRBV29-1	TRBJ2-1	NA	NA	13	CSVATYSFNEQFF	TGCAGCGTTGCCACATACAGTTTCAATGAGCAGTTCTTC
TRBV30	TRBJ2-6	NA	NA	15	CAWSVLGIGANVLTF	TGTGCCTGGAGTGTACTGGGGATTGGGGCCAACGTCCTGACTTTC
TRBV7-9	TRBJ1-4	NA	NA	14	CASSLGGQMEKLFF	TGTGCCAGCAGCTTAGGGGGACAAATGGAAAAACTGTTTTTT
TRBV18	TRBJ1-1	NA	NA	13	CASSPDSEAKAFF	TGTGCCAGCTCACCGGACAGTGAGGCCAAAGCTTTCTTT
TRBV14	TRBJ2-1	NA	NA	16	CASSHMRGSSYNEQFF	TGTGCCAGCAGCCACATGCGGGGAAGCTCCTACAATGAGCAGTTCTTC
TRBV18	TRBJ2-7	NA	TRBD2	13	CASSPTAGGEQYF	TGTGCCAGCTCACCGACAGCGGGGGGCGAGCAGTACTTC
TRBV19	TRBJ2-4	NA	NA	16	CASSVDHSPGKNIQYF	TGTGCCAGTAGTGTGGACCACTCCCCGGGCAAAAACATTCAGTACTTC
TRBV18	TRBJ1-2	NA	NA	17	CASSLGGGPRANYGYTF	TGTGCCAGCTCACTTGGTGGCGGCCCCCGAGCTAACTATGGCTACACCTTC
TRBV5-6	TRBJ1-1	NA	NA	12	CASTTAGREAFF	TGTGCCAGCACCACGGCAGGGCGTGAAGCTTTCTTT
TRBV7-9	TRBJ2-2	NA	NA	14	CASPEGGRTGELFF	TGTGCCAGCCCTGAGGGGGGTCGCACCGGGGAGCTGTTTTTT
TRBV25-1	TRBJ1-1	NA	NA	14	CASSPPGGGTEAFF	TGTGCCAGCAGTCCACCGGGGGGCGGCACTGAAGCTTTCTTT
TRBV21-1	TRBJ1-4	NA	NA	15	CASRKIRRTDEKLFF	TGTGCCAGCCGGAAGATCAGGCGGACCGATGAAAAACTGTTTTTT
TRBV7-9	TRBJ2-3	NA	NA	16	CASSFPGKVGADTQYF	TGTGCCAGCAGCTTCCCCGGGAAGGTCGGCGCAGATACGCAGTATTTT
TRBV14	TRBJ2-3	once	NA	16	CASSQEIFPYTDTQYF	TGTGCCAGCAGCCAAGAGATCTTCCCCTACACAGATACGCAGTATTTT
TRBV6-1	TRBJ2-7	NA	TRBD1	14	CASTRDRYSYEQYF	TGTGCCAGCACCCGGGACAGGTACTCCTACGAGCAGTACTTC
TRBV15	TRBJ2-7	NA	NA	13	CATSSIISYEQYF	TGTGCCACCAGCTCTATAATCTCCTACGAGCAGTACTTC
TRBV6-1	TRBJ2-5	few	TRBD2	16	CASSDDRGGIQETQYF	TGTGCCAGCAGTGATGATCGCGGGGGGATCCAAGAGACCCAGTACTTC
TRBV18	TRBJ2-7	few	NA	14	CASSPGGLVYEQYF	TGTGCCAGCTCACCAGGAGGGTTAGTATACGAGCAGTACTTC
TRBV4-2	TRBJ1-2	NA	NA	12	CASSQADYGYTF	TGTGCCAGCAGCCAAGCTGACTATGGCTACACCTTC
TRBV5-1	TRBJ2-1	NA	TRBD2	17	CASSLVPSGGTYNEQFF	TGCGCCAGCAGCTTGGTGCCTAGCGGGGGGACCTACAATGAGCAGTTCTTC
TRBV4-1	TRBJ1-1	NA	NA	15	CASSQGLAPNTEAFF	TGCGCCAGCAGCCAGGGATTAGCTCCGAACACTGAAGCTTTCTTT
TRBV9	TRBJ2-2	NA	NA	14	CASSPQGNTGELFF	TGTGCCAGCAGCCCCCAGGGGAACACCGGGGAGCTGTTTTTT
TRBV2	TRBJ2-6	once	NA	16	CASKFLLEAGANVLTF	TGTGCCAGCAAGTTTTTATTGGAGGCTGGGGCCAACGTCCTGACTTTC
TRBV6-5	TRBJ1-2	NA	TRBD1	14	CASNPGTGDYGYTF	TGTGCCAGCAATCCCGGGACAGGGGACTATGGCTACACCTTC
TRBV5-1	TRBJ2-6	once	NA	17	CASSSGPEGTGANVLTF	TGCGCCAGCAGCTCTGGGCCAGAAGGAACTGGGGCCAACGTCCTGACTTTC
TRBV5-6	TRBJ2-7	NA	TRBD1	13	CASSFRQGREQYF	TGTGCCAGCAGCTTTCGACAGGGGAGGGAGCAGTACTTC
TRBV5-4	TRBJ2-7	NA	NA	14	CASSLDRLSYEQYF	TGTGCCAGCAGTCTTGACAGGCTCTCCTACGAGCAGTACTTC
TRBV5-6	TRBJ2-1	once	TRBD1	13	CASSLGRTGEQFF	TGTGCCAGCAGCTTGGGTAGGACAGGCGAGCAGTTCTTC
TRBV2	TRBJ2-7	NA	TRBD1	13	CARRQGMIGEQYF	TGTGCCAGAAGACAGGGGATGATAGGCGAGCAGTACTTC
TRBV19	TRBJ2-3	NA	NA	11	CASRQTDTQYF	TGTGCCAGTAGGCAGACAGATACGCAGTATTTT
TRBV10-3	TRBJ1-1	NA	NA	14	CAISESKGFPRAFF	TGTGCCATCAGTGAGTCGAAAGGCTTTCCCCGAGCTTTCTTT
TRBV10-3	TRBJ2-5	NA	NA	14	CAISVGTLEETQYF	TGTGCCATCAGTGTAGGGACGCTTGAAGAGACCCAGTACTTC
TRBV5-1	TRBJ1-1	NA	NA	15	CASSLGAGAGTEAFF	TGCGCCAGCAGCTTGGGGGCAGGGGCGGGGACTGAAGCTTTCTTT
TRBV11-2	TRBJ1-1	NA	NA	13	CALRGSGNTEAFF	TGTGCCCTAAGGGGCTCAGGGAACACTGAAGCTTTCTTT
TRBV5-4	TRBJ2-5	NA	NA	14	CASSLESGQETQYF	TGTGCCAGCAGCTTAGAGTCTGGGCAAGAGACCCAGTACTTC
TRBV10-3	TRBJ1-1	once	TRBD1	13	CAINGQVNTEAFF	TGTGCCATCAATGGACAGGTGAACACTGAAGCTTTCTTT
TRBV5-1	TRBJ2-2	NA	NA	18	CASSPQVGITANTGELFF	TGCGCCAGCAGCCCCCAAGTGGGGATTACAGCGAACACCGGGGAGCTGTTTTTT
TRBV2	TRBJ2-7	NA	TRBD1	14	CASRTGDAPWEQYF	TGTGCCAGCAGGACAGGGGACGCCCCGTGGGAGCAGTACTTC
TRBV11-2	TRBJ1-2	NA	NA	14	CASSLVGLPGGYTF	TGTGCCAGCAGCTTAGTTGGACTCCCCGGGGGCTACACCTTC
TRBV9	TRBJ1-6	NA	NA	18	CASSVPGSSSSYNSPLHF	TGTGCCAGCAGCGTACCAGGGTCATCGAGCTCCTATAATTCACCCCTCCACTTT
TRBV18	TRBJ2-6	NA	NA	15	CASSQQEGGANVLTF	TGTGCCAGCTCACAGCAGGAGGGTGGGGCCAACGTCCTGACTTTC